One sample yielded the 14 T cell receptor beta chains listed below, sequenced in a study of tumor and adjacent non-tumor tissue in lung cancer. A modified ARM-PCR protocol with three rounds of nested PCR amplified TCRbeta. Each CDR3 protein gets one entry after TCRdb re-called the multiplex PCR reads with MiXCR. The sample carries approximately 120,000 distinct CDR3 sequences, about 63% recorded once. RNA was extracted from bulk tissue without any cell sorting. The normal lung tissue was taken more than 3 cm from the tumor edge. The sequencing sample was made of distant non-tumor lung tissue. The receptors shown here come from a man aged 55 to 70 with non-small cell lung cancer.

This clonotype has a single count. The junction shows a germline mismatch at one end, possibly a read error. The chain links TRBV27 to TRBJ2-1, with TRBD2 identical over 11 bases. Germline assignment: CDR1 MNHEY and CDR2 SMNVEV (reference sequence). This CDR3 spans 15 amino acids. For the CDR3, the DNA is TGTGCCAGCAGCCTTCTAGCGGGGGGCCCCAATGAGCAATTCTTC. Translating gives CASSLLAGGPNEQFF.

In its sample, this clonotype was seen once. A junction boundary mismatches the germline segment, possibly from a read error. The gene calls are TRBV6-1 and TRBJ2-4; unclear D gene. This CDR3 has 20 amino acids. Per the germline V gene, CDR1 is MNHNS and CDR2 is SASEGT. The CDR3, as DNA: TGTGCCAGAAGTGAAGAGTGGGCAGGAGACCTCTTTATAGTCAAAAACATTCAGTACTTC. Its protein product is CARSEEWAGDLFIVKNIQYF.

This rearrangement joins TRBV5-1 to TRBJ2-1; D call uncertain. Trimming pared 2 bases from V and 0 bases from J, leaving 9 bases between. The CDR3 totals 15 residues. Germline V lookup: CDR1 SGHRS, CDR2 YFSETQ. The CDR3 nucleotides are TGCGCCAGCAGCTTTGTGACCGGCTCCTACAATGAGCAGTTCTTC. The encoded protein is CASSFVTGSYNEQFF.

The sample holds many counts of this clonotype. The V gene is TRBV20-1, the J gene TRBJ2-2; 9 positions agree with TRBD1. V was pared by 1 base and J by 3 bases, with 0 bases of the junction left unmatched. Germline V lookup: CDR1 DFQATT, CDR2 SNEGSKA (reference sequence). This CDR3 is built from 14 residues. The CDR3 coding sequence is TGCAGTGCTAGAGGGACAGGGGACACCGGGGAGCTGTTTTTT. Amino acids: CSARGTGDTGELFF.

CDR3 DNA sequence: TGTGCCAGCAGTTACTCCGGAGAGTACGGACAGTACTTC. Translation gives CASSYSGEYGQYF. The chain employs TRBV6-5 and TRBJ2-7; D is uncertain. This CDR3 is 13 amino acids long. The V and J ends lost 0 bases and 10 bases respectively, with 13 bases between them. Germline V gives CDR1 MNHEY, CDR2 SVGAGI.

This clonotype was seen repeatedly, ten times or more. V is TRBV12-3 or TRBV12-4 and J is TRBJ1-3, with D unclear. The CDR3 is 13 amino acids. V was shortened by 4 bases and J by 2 bases, with 6 bases between the two germline ends. CDR3: CASSSAAGNTIYF. The CDR3 bases are TGTGCCAGCAGTTCCGCGGCTGGAAACACCATATATTTT.

Many counts were recorded for this clonotype. The rearrangement links TRBV10-3 to TRBJ2-7; D is possibly TRBD2 (6 bases). Per germline, CDR1 ENHRY and CDR2 SYGVKD. CDR3 length: 12 amino acids. V was shortened by 8 bases and J by 3 bases, with 11 bases between the two germline ends. DNA for the CDR3: TGTGCCATCCGGGGGACTGACTACGAGCAGTACTTC. It is translated as CAIRGTDYEQYF.

With respect to this clonotype: The CDR3 carries no conserved terminal phenylalanine or tryptophan, so it likely arises from a read error. The chain links TRBV6-5 to TRBJ2-1, with D possibly matching TRBD2 (7 bases). The CDR3 consists of 13 residues. Germline CDR1 is MNHEY and CDR2 is SVGAGI. This chain's CDR3 is CAGSGGGVDEQFL. For the CDR3, the DNA is TGTGCCGGCAGTGGGGGGGGCGTTGATGAGCAGTTCCTC.

Details on this clonotype: Since a much larger clone is just one base distant, this may be a read error. The V call is TRBV5-4, the J call TRBJ1-5; D perhaps matches TRBD1 (5 bases). The CDR3 contains 15 residues. Per germline, CDR1 SGHNT and CDR2 YYREEE (reference sequence). The CDR3 reads CASNLGGDRNQPQHF. Written as DNA, the CDR3 is TGTGCCAGCAACTTGGGGGGGGACCGCAATCAGCCCCAGCATTTT.

The rearrangement joins TRBV6-2 or TRBV6-3 to TRBJ1-2; D ambiguous. Trimming took 10 bases from V and 8 from J, leaving 17 bases between them. The CDR3 has 12 amino acids. Germline V gene sequence: CDR1 MNHEY, CDR2 SVGEGT. The CDR3 DNA sequence: TGTGCCAACAATTCAGAAGGTCGCGGCTACACCTTC. This gives the protein CANNSEGRGYTF.

In its sample, this clonotype was seen a few times. A much more abundant neighbour one base away suggests this may be a read error. The V gene is TRBV4-1, the J gene TRBJ1-2; D is uncertain. CDR3 length: 14 residues. The germline CDR1 and CDR2 sequences are MGHRA and YSYEKL. CDR3: CTSSQDPFDYGYTF. For the CDR3, the DNA is TGCACCAGCAGCCAAGATCCTTTCGACTATGGCTACACCTTC.

In this sample, this clonotype turned up once. Since no conserved phenylalanine or tryptophan closes the CDR3, a read error is the likely cause. The chain carries TRBV11-1 and TRBJ2-7, with 7 bases lining up with TRBD1. The germline gives CDR1 SGHAT, CDR2 FQDESV (reference sequence). The CDR3 sequence is 15 residues long. Trimming at V came to 5 bases and at J to 2 bases, leaving 9 bases not matched to a gene. CDR3 in DNA: TGTGCCAGCAGCCTATCGGGACAGAGGGCCTACGAGCAGTACTAC. Translating gives CASSLSGQRAYEQYY.

This clonotype was seen only a few times. A single base separates this from a much larger clone, so it may be a read error. The gene calls are TRBV6-6 and TRBJ2-1, with D perhaps TRBD1 or TRBD2 (5 bases each). Per germline, CDR1 MNHNY and CDR2 SVGAGI (reference sequence). The CDR3 has 15 residues. Trimming took off 7 bases at V and 9 bases at J, with 22 bases between the two ends. CDR3 DNA sequence: TGTGCCAGCACTCATCAAGGGACCAGCAAGGGTGAGCAGTTCTTC. It specifies CASTHQGTSKGEQFF.

On this clonotype: The missing conserved phenylalanine or tryptophan at the end of this CDR3 makes a read error likely. This chain joins TRBV10-3 and TRBJ2-1; 8 bases line up with TRBD1. This CDR3 is 13 amino acids long. Germline-derived CDR1 and CDR2 are ENHRY and SYGVKD. J lost 7 bases, V lost 9 bases, and 8 bases had no gene match. The CDR3 coding sequence is TGTGCCATAAGACAGGGGAATGTGAATGAGCAGTTCTTA. Its protein product is CAIRQGNVNEQFL.